Listed below are T cell receptor beta chains from one sample, sequenced in a study of T cell responses to AZD1222 COVID-19 vaccine. The table came from immunoSEQ multiplex PCR; TCRdb's copy has only in-frame clones and leaves some out. The sample records about 140,000 clones, approximately 92% being singletons. Sequenced material: peripheral blood, taken on day 0 of AZD1222 vaccination. These receptors came from an adult in good health. The CDR3 runs from the conserved cysteine through the conserved F or W. Fields, in order: clone size, J gene, D gene, V gene, CDR3 protein, CDR3 DNA. A D gene is named only where the DNA matches it firmly. The listing skips clone size in some rows; elsewhere it reads once, few, many or a size class.

abundance: NA; j_gene: TRBJ1-4; d_gene: TRBD1; v_gene: TRBV28; CDR3aa: CAILPQGATNEKLFF; CDR3nt: TGTGCGATCCTCCCACAGGGGGCAACTAATGAAAAACTGTTTTTT
abundance: NA; j_gene: TRBJ2-1; d_gene: TRBD1; v_gene: TRBV5-1; CDR3aa: CASSLTGGNEQFF; CDR3nt: TGCGCCAGCAGCTTGACAGGGGGGAATGAGCAGTTCTTC
abundance: once; j_gene: TRBJ1-1; d_gene: NA; v_gene: TRBV29-1; CDR3aa: CRATGRKTEAFF; CDR3nt: TGCAGGGCCACCGGGAGGAAGACTGAAGCTTTCTTT
abundance: NA; j_gene: TRBJ1-2; d_gene: NA; v_gene: TRBV7-2; CDR3aa: CASTKHGYTF; CDR3nt: TGTGCCAGCACGAAGCATGGCTACACCTTC
abundance: NA; j_gene: TRBJ1-5; d_gene: NA; v_gene: TRBV7-8; CDR3aa: CASSLRDSGPQHF; CDR3nt: TGTGCCAGCAGCTTACGGGATTCGGGGCCCCAGCATTTT
abundance: NA; j_gene: TRBJ1-1; d_gene: TRBD1; v_gene: TRBV29-1; CDR3aa: CSVDRGKAEAFF; CDR3nt: TGCAGCGTGGACAGGGGAAAGGCTGAAGCTTTCTTT
abundance: NA; j_gene: TRBJ1-1; d_gene: TRBD1; v_gene: TRBV5-1; CDR3aa: CASSGEWGTGGADTEAFF; CDR3nt: TGCGCCAGCAGCGGGGAGTGGGGGACAGGGGGCGCGGACACTGAAGCTTTCTTT
abundance: NA; j_gene: TRBJ1-1; d_gene: NA; v_gene: TRBV10-3; CDR3aa: CAIKKAGNTEAFF; CDR3nt: TGTGCCATCAAGAAAGCAGGGAACACTGAAGCTTTCTTT
abundance: once; j_gene: TRBJ2-1; d_gene: TRBD2; v_gene: TRBV3-1/TRBV3-2; CDR3aa: CASSPGTSGYAYNEQFF; CDR3nt: TGTGCCAGCAGCCCTGGGACTAGCGGTTATGCCTACAATGAGCAGTTCTTC
abundance: NA; j_gene: TRBJ1-1; d_gene: TRBD1; v_gene: TRBV7-2; CDR3aa: CASSLAGTDEAFF; CDR3nt: TGTGCCAGCAGCTTAGCCGGGACAGATGAAGCTTTCTTT
abundance: NA; j_gene: TRBJ2-3; d_gene: TRBD2; v_gene: TRBV7-6; CDR3aa: CASSAYYGSLAGVVIDTQYF; CDR3nt: TGTGCCAGCAGCGCCTATTATGGATCTCTAGCGGGAGTTGTCATAGATACGCAGTATTTT
abundance: NA; j_gene: TRBJ1-3; d_gene: NA; v_gene: TRBV10-1; CDR3aa: CASSEKASSGNTIYF; CDR3nt: TGCGCCAGCAGTGAGAAGGCATCCTCTGGAAACACCATATATTTT
abundance: NA; j_gene: TRBJ2-5; d_gene: NA; v_gene: TRBV6-5; CDR3aa: CASIGQQETQYF; CDR3nt: TGTGCCAGCATCGGCCAGCAAGAGACCCAGTACTTC
abundance: NA; j_gene: TRBJ2-3; d_gene: TRBD1; v_gene: TRBV24-1; CDR3aa: CATSDQGASGTDTQYF; CDR3nt: TGTGCCACCAGTGATCAGGGGGCGTCTGGTACAGATACGCAGTATTTT
abundance: NA; j_gene: TRBJ1-3; d_gene: NA; v_gene: TRBV4-2; CDR3aa: CASSQHGAYTGNTIYF; CDR3nt: TGTGCCAGCAGCCAGCACGGGGCTTATACGGGAAACACCATATATTTT
abundance: NA; j_gene: TRBJ2-3; d_gene: NA; v_gene: TRBV5-4; CDR3aa: CASSQYAGRDTQYF; CDR3nt: TGTGCCAGCTCTCAGTATGCGGGCAGGGATACGCAGTATTTT
abundance: once; j_gene: TRBJ2-7; d_gene: TRBD2; v_gene: TRBV3-1/TRBV3-2; CDR3aa: CASSPLSGRSEQYF; CDR3nt: TGTGCCAGCAGCCCCCTCAGCGGGAGGTCCGAGCAGTACTTC
abundance: NA; j_gene: TRBJ1-5; d_gene: NA; v_gene: TRBV18; CDR3aa: CASSPSDNQPQHF; CDR3nt: TGTGCCAGCTCACCGTCGGACAATCAGCCCCAGCATTTT